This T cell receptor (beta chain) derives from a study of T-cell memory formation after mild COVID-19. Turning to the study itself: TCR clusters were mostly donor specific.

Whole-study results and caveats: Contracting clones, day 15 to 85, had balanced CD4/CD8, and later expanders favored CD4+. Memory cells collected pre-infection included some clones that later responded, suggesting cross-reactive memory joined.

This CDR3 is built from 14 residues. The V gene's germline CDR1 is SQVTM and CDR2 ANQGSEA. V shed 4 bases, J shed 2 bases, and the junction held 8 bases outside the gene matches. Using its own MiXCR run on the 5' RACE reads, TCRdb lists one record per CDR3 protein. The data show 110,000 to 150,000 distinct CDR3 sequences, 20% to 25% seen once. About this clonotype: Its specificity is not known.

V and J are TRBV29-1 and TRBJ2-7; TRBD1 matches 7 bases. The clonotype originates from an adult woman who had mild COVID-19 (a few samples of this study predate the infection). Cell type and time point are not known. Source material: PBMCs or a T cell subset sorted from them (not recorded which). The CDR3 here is CSVGGGAKAYEQYF. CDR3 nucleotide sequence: TGCAGCGTTGGAGGGGGCGCAAAGGCCTACGAGCAGTACTTC.